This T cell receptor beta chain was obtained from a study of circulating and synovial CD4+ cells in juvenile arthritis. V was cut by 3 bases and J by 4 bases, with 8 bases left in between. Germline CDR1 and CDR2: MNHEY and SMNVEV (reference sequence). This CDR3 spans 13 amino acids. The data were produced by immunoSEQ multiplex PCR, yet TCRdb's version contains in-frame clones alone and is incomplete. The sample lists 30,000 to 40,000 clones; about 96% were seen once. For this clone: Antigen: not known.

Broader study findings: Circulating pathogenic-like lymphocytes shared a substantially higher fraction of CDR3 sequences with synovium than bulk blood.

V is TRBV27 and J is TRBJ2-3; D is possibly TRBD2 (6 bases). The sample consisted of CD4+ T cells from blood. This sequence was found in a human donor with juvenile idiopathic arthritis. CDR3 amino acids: CASSLTRADTQYF. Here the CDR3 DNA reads TGTGCCAGCAGTTTGACTAGGGCAGATACGCAGTATTTT.